This T cell receptor beta chain was documented in a study of blood T cell repertoires in COVID-19. Per the original methods: Nucleated cell number was recorded as an estimate derived from reference gene primer amplification. Sequencing used immunoSEQ multiplex PCR; TCRdb keeps in-frame clones, though not all of them. V and J calls and clone size are those listed in that table; D and trimming were worked out from the DNA. Of approximately 180,000 clones listed, around 82% are singletons. The ends lost 10 bases at V and 4 bases at J; junction bases unmatched: 6. This CDR3 spans 14 amino acids. The germline gives CDR1 LNHDA, CDR2 SQIVND (reference sequence).

The chain recombines TRBV19 with TRBJ2-6; the match to TRBD1 covers 8 bases. The receptor was derived from a woman in her fifties or sixties with acute COVID-19. The sample comprised PBMCs or T cells enriched from blood (not recorded which). This CDR3 reads CATQDRAGANVLTF. In DNA form, the CDR3 reads TGTGCCACCCAGGACAGGGCCGGGGCCAACGTCCTGACTTTC.